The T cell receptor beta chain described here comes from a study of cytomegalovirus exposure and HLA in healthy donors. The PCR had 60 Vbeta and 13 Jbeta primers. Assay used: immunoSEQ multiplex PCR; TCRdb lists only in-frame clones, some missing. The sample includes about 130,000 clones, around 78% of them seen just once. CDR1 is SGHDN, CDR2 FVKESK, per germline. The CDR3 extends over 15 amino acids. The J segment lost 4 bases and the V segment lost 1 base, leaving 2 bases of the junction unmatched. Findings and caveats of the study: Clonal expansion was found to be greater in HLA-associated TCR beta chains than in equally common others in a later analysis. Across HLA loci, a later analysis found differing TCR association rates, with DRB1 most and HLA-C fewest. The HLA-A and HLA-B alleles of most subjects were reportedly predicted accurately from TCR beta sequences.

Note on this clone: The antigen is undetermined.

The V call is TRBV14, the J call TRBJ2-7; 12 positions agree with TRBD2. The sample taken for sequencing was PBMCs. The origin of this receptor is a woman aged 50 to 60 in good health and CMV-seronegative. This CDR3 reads CASSQGLAGVYEQYF. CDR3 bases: TGTGCCAGCAGCCAAGGACTAGCGGGAGTTTACGAGCAGTACTTC.